A selection of T cell receptor beta chains follows, all from one sample in a study of T cell repertoires in cytomegalovirus infection. TCRdb analysed the reads with MiXCR anew, one entry per CDR3 protein. The sample gives about 350,000 distinct CDR3 sequences, roughly 34% of which show up once; roughly 13% is in the top ten. Antigens for these TCRs are unknown. Specimen: cultured PBMCs, collected from culture after CMV antigen stimulation. These receptors were obtained from a human donor in good health (CMV status not recorded). Some clones in this sample may be carry-over from other donors' samples. Both conserved end residues are part of each CDR3.

CDR3aa: CASWGRTSGVPSTDTQYF
len: 18
v_gene: TRBV7-2

CDR3aa: CASSLRSSYNSPLHF
len: 15
v_gene: TRBV7-8

CDR3aa: CASIIRGPYNEQFF
len: 14
v_gene: TRBV28

CDR3aa: CASRPPLNTEAFF
len: 13
v_gene: TRBV7-6

CDR3aa: CASSQVGAYGYTF
len: 13
v_gene: TRBV14

CDR3aa: CASSFPAIGGRHHFSYNEQFF
len: 21
v_gene: TRBV7-2

CDR3aa: CATKPRYADTQYF
len: 13
v_gene: TRBV10-3

CDR3aa: CASSLPGSSPLHF
len: 13
v_gene: TRBV12-3/TRBV12-4

CDR3aa: CASSLAQGFTDTQYF
len: 15
v_gene: TRBV7-9

CDR3aa: CASSAATSGRTYNEQFF
len: 17
v_gene: TRBV19

CDR3aa: CASSFGVQSSYNEQFF
len: 16
v_gene: TRBV11-2

CDR3aa: CASSPQVLDTQYF
len: 13
v_gene: TRBV7-8

CDR3aa: CASSLAGQSNQPQHF
len: 15
v_gene: TRBV7-2

CDR3aa: CASSLEDIGFF
len: 11
v_gene: TRBV11-3

CDR3aa: CASSHRTGVEQFF
len: 13
v_gene: TRBV27

CDR3aa: CASSYTEKTQYF
len: 12
v_gene: TRBV6-2/TRBV6-3

CDR3aa: CASSLGLAGNNEQFF
len: 15
v_gene: TRBV7-2

CDR3aa: CSASNRDQNPPNYGYTF
len: 17
v_gene: TRBV20-1

CDR3aa: CASSLREDYGYTF
len: 13
v_gene: TRBV7-2

CDR3aa: CASSLRGAYRLSSYNEQFF
len: 19
v_gene: TRBV11-2

CDR3aa: CASTQGGYGETQYF
len: 14
v_gene: TRBV28

CDR3aa: CAISESPGSNTEAFF
len: 15
v_gene: TRBV10-3

CDR3aa: CASSYLAGSSAGELFF
len: 16
v_gene: TRBV12-3/TRBV12-4

CDR3aa: CASSLMGGRNEQFF
len: 14
v_gene: TRBV5-4

CDR3aa: CASRDRRAEAFF
len: 12
v_gene: TRBV6-5

CDR3aa: CASRTGTSGHTYNEQFF
len: 17
v_gene: TRBV19

CDR3aa: CASSPGGQGAFTEAFF
len: 16
v_gene: TRBV12-3/TRBV12-4

CDR3aa: CASSRDRPETSGNTIYF
len: 17
v_gene: TRBV12-3/TRBV12-4

CDR3aa: CATSDLTSGRALADTQYF
len: 18
v_gene: TRBV24-1

CDR3aa: CASRPLRTRTEGDEQFF
len: 17
v_gene: TRBV7-8

CDR3aa: CASSHLGLAEDNEQFF
len: 16
v_gene: TRBV4-1

CDR3aa: CASRSSDSYNEQFF
len: 14
v_gene: TRBV7-6

CDR3aa: CASKMKASAFSGANVLTF
len: 18
v_gene: TRBV6-5

CDR3aa: CASSLDSSPQEQFF
len: 14
v_gene: TRBV5-1

CDR3aa: CASSYRGTGETQYF
len: 14
v_gene: TRBV7-3

CDR3aa: CASSGPLDPANYGYTF
len: 16
v_gene: TRBV28

CDR3aa: CASSGSGLYNEQFF
len: 14
v_gene: TRBV12-3/TRBV12-4

CDR3aa: CASSLLLTEAFF
len: 12
v_gene: TRBV7-2

CDR3aa: CAISERGQEGTDTQYF
len: 16
v_gene: TRBV10-3

CDR3aa: CASSRDIGLYEQYF
len: 14
v_gene: TRBV28

CDR3aa: CASSSGPNSPLHF
len: 13
v_gene: TRBV6-2/TRBV6-3

CDR3aa: CASSSAQAGLNQPQHF
len: 16
v_gene: TRBV7-8

CDR3aa: CASSTQERTSQYF
len: 13
v_gene: TRBV7-6

CDR3aa: CASSSRETGELFF
len: 13
v_gene: TRBV7-8

CDR3aa: CASSRNAGGITEAFF
len: 15
v_gene: TRBV4-3

CDR3aa: CASSKDRGTDTQYF
len: 14
v_gene: TRBV7-2

CDR3aa: CASSPRWGRTEQYF
len: 14
v_gene: TRBV7-2

CDR3aa: CSVAGTGEPQHF
len: 12
v_gene: TRBV20-1

CDR3aa: CASSRGQGFYEQYF
len: 14
v_gene: TRBV6-2/TRBV6-3

CDR3aa: CASSSIKDTQYF
len: 12
v_gene: TRBV27

CDR3aa: CASSLTGTPSYEQYF
len: 15
v_gene: TRBV4-1